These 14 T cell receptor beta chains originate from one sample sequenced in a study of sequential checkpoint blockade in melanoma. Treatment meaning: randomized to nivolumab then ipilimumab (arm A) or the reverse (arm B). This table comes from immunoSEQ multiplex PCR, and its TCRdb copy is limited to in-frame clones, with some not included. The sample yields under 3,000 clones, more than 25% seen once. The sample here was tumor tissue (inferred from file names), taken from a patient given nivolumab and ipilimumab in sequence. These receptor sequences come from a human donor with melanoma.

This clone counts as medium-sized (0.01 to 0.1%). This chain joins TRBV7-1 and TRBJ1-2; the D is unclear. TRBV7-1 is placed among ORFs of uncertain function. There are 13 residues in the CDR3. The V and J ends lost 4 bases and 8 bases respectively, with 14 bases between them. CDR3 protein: CASSLIGGGGYTF. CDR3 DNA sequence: TGTGCCAGCAGCTTAATAGGTGGTGGCGGCTACACCTTC.

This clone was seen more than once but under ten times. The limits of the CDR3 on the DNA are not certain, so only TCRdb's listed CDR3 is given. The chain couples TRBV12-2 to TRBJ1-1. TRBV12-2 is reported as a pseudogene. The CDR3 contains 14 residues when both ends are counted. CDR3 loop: CAWGGGSWNTEAFF.

CDR3: CASSLLRDSNQPQHF. Here the CDR3 DNA reads TGTGCCAGCAGCCTCCTCCGGGACAGCAATCAGCCCCAGCATTTT. The genes are TRBV11-3 and TRBJ1-5; D may be TRBD1 (5 bases). Trimming pared 5 bases from V and 1 base from J, leaving 12 bases between. The CDR3 has 15 amino acids. The V gene's germline CDR1 is SGHNT and CDR2 YENEEA.

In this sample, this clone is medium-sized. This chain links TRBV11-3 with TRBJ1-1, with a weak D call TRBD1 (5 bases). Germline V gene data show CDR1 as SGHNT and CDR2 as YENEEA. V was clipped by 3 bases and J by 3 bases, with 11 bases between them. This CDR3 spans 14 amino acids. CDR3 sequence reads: CASSLEQDYTEAFF. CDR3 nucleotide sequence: TGTGCCAGCAGCTTGGAACAGGATTACACTGAAGCTTTCTTT.

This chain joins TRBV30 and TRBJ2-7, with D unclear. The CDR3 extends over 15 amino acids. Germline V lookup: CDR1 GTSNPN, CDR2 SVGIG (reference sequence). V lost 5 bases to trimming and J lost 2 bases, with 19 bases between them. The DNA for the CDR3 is TGTGCCTGGCGGAATCCGACACCTCCCCCCTACGAGCAGTACTTC. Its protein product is CAWRNPTPPPYEQYF. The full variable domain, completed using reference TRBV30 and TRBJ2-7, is SQTIHQWPATLVQPVGSPLSLECTVEGTSNPNLYWYRQAAGRGLQLLFYSVGIGQISSEVPQNLSASRPQDRQFILSSKKLLLSDSGFYLCAWRNPTPPPYEQYFGPGTRLTVT.

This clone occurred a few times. The CDR3 here is CASSLGGQAHQPQHF. As DNA, the CDR3 is TGTGCCAGCAGCTTAGGGGGACAGGCCCATCAGCCCCAGCATTTT. The rearrangement links TRBV11-3 to TRBJ1-5; 8 bases align to TRBD1. CDR3 length: 15 residues. The V and J ends lost 1 base and 5 bases, in that order; junction bases with no gene match: 4. Germline CDR1 and CDR2: SGHNT and YENEEA.

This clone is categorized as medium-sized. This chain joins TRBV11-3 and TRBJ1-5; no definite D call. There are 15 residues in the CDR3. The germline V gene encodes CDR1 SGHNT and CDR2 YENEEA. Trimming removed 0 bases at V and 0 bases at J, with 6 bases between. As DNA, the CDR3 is TGTGCCAGCAGCTTAGACGTCAATAGCAATCAGCCCCAGCATTTT. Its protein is CASSLDVNSNQPQHF.

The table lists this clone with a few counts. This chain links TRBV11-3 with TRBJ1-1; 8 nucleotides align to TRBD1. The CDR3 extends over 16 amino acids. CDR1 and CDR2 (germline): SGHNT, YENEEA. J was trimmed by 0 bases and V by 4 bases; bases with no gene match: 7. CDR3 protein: CASSSGQGALNTEAFF. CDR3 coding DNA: TGTGCCAGCAGCTCGGGTCAGGGGGCCTTGAACACTGAAGCTTTCTTT.

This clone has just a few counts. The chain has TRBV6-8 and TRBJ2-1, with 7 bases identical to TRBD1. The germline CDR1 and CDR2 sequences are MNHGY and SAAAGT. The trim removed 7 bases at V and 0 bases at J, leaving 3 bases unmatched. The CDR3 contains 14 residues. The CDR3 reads CASIHRGSYNEQFF. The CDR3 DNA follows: TGTGCCAGCATTCACAGGGGCTCCTACAATGAGCAGTTCTTC.

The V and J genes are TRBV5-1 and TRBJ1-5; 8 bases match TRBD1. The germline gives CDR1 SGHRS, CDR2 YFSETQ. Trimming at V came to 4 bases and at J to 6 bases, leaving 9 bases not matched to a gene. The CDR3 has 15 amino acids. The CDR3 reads CASSPGQGGGQPQHF. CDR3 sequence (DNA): TGCGCCAGCAGCCCTGGACAGGGCGGGGGTCAGCCCCAGCATTTT.

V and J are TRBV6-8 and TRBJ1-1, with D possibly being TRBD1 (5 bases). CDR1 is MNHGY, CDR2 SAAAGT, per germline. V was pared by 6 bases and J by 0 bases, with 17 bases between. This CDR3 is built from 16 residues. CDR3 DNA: TGTGCCAGCAGCCACCGGGGCGCCGGTATGAACACTGAAGCTTTCTTT. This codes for CASSHRGAGMNTEAFF.

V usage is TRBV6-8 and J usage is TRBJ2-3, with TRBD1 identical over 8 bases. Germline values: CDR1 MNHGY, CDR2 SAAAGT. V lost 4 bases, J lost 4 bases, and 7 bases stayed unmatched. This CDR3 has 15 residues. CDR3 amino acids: CASSSAGGAADTQYF. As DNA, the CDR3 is TGTGCCAGCAGTTCCGCAGGGGGCGCCGCAGATACGCAGTATTTT.

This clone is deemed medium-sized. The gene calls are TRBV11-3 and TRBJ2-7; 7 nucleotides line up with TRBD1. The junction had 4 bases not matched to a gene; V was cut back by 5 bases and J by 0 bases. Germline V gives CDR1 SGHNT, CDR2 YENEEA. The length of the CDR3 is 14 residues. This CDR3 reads CASSPGTASYEQYF. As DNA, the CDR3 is TGTGCCAGCAGCCCAGGGACAGCCTCCTACGAGCAGTACTTC. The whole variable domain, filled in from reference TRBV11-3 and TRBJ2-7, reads EAGVVQSPRYKIIEKKQPVAFWCNPISGHNTLYWYLQNLGQGPELLIRYENEEAVDDSQLPKDRFSAERLKGVDSTLKIQPAELGDSAVYLCASSPGTASYEQYFGPGTRLTVT.

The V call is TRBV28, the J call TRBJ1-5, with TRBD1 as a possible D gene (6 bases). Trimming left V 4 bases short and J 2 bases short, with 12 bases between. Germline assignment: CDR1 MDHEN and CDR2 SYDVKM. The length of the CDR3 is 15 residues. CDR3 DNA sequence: TGTGCCAGCAGTTCTACCCACAGGGGCAATCAGCCCCAGCATTTT. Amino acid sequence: CASSSTHRGNQPQHF. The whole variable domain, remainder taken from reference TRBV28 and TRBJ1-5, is DVKVTQSSRYLVKRTGEKVFLECVQDMDHENMFWYRQDPGLGLRLIYFSYDVKMKEKGDIPEGYSVSREKKERFSLILESASTNQTSMYLCASSSTHRGNQPQHFGDGTRLSIL.